This is a list of T cell receptor beta chains from one sample in a study of CD8+CD57+ T cells in acquired aplastic anemia. TCRdb used MiXCR to reprocess the reads, holding one entry per CDR3 protein. Among hundreds of thousands of distinct CDR3 sequences listed, approximately 33% were seen once. Material: sorted CD4+, CD8+, or CD8+CD57+ T cells (not recorded which) from PBMCs. These receptors all stem from a human donor with aplastic anemia. Each CDR3 is given with its conserved first and last residue. D genes are given only for firm matches. Rows may omit the clone size; those that give it use once, few, many or a size class.

d_call,j_call,clone_size,v_call,cdr3_nt,cdr3_aa
TRBD1,TRBJ2-7,-,TRBV5-5,TGTGCCAGCAGCTCGCCGGTGGGACAGACCTACGAGCAGTACTTC,CASSSPVGQTYEQYF
-,TRBJ1-2,-,TRBV10-2,TGCGCCAGCGGACACACCTATGGCTACACCTTC,CASGHTYGYTF
-,TRBJ1-6,many,TRBV14,TGTGCCAGCAGCCAAGAAGCAAGTTTTAATTCACCCCTCCACTTT,CASSQEASFNSPLHF
TRBD2,TRBJ2-7,many,TRBV29-1,TGCAGCGTTGAATCAGTCCAACTAGCGGGGAGCTACGAGCAGTACTTC,CSVESVQLAGSYEQYF
TRBD1,TRBJ1-2,few,TRBV11-2,TGTGCCAGCAGTTTTCTGGCCGGAGGGACAGGCAACTATGGCTACACCTTC,CASSFLAGGTGNYGYTF
-,TRBJ1-6,-,TRBV6-4,TGTGCCAGCACCAAAGGGTCCCATAATTCACCCCTCCACTTT,CASTKGSHNSPLHF
-,TRBJ2-7,many,TRBV10-3,TGTGCCATCAGTGAGGCAGGAGGGGCCTACGAGCAGTACTTC,CAISEAGGAYEQYF
-,TRBJ2-7,-,TRBV25-1,TGTGCCAGCAGTGCTACCTTAGGGGGAAGCGTTACCTACGAGCAGTACTTC,CASSATLGGSVTYEQYF
-,TRBJ1-1,many,TRBV2,TGTGCCAGCAGTGACTCGGGTTACACTGAAGCTTTCTTT,CASSDSGYTEAFF
TRBD1,TRBJ1-5,-,TRBV2,TGTGCCAGCAGCGTGGACAGGTTAATGCAGCCCCAGCATTTT,CASSVDRLMQPQHF
TRBD1,TRBJ1-5,few,TRBV30,TGTGCCTGGAGTTTTGAGGGGGCGAGCAATCAGCCCCAGCATTTT,CAWSFEGASNQPQHF
TRBD2,TRBJ2-7,many,TRBV19,TGTGCCAGTAGTATTGTTCTTTCGGGAGGGCGAAACTCCTACGAGCAGTACTTC,CASSIVLSGGRNSYEQYF
-,TRBJ2-5,few,TRBV25-1,TGTGCCAGCAAGGGGAACGTCCAAGAGACCCAGTACTTC,CASKGNVQETQYF
-,TRBJ1-1,many,TRBV2,TGTGCCAGCAGAATCAGGGGGAACACTGAAGCTTTCTTT,CASRIRGNTEAFF
-,TRBJ2-3,-,TRBV6-1,TGTGCCAGCAGTGTTTCCGGAAGAGATACGCAGTATTTT,CASSVSGRDTQYF
-,TRBJ1-2,many,TRBV5-1,TGCGCCAGCAGCTTGGGAGGGTGGGACGGCTACACCTTC,CASSLGGWDGYTF
-,TRBJ1-5,-,TRBV30,TGTGCCTGGAGTAAAGGCAATCAGCCCCAGCATTTT,CAWSKGNQPQHF
TRBD1,TRBJ1-1,-,TRBV7-3,TGTGCCATGGGACAGGGCCTGACTGAAGCTTTCTTT,CAMGQGLTEAFF
-,TRBJ1-5,many,TRBV7-9,TGTGCCAGCAGCTTGGACCGAACAGGGTTTCCCCAGCATTTT,CASSLDRTGFPQHF
TRBD2,TRBJ2-2,many,TRBV29-1,TGCACCCGACGGGAGGGCGACACCGGGGAGCTGTTTTTT,CTRREGDTGELFF
-,TRBJ2-7,-,TRBV10-3,TGTGCCAGCGGCTTCGGTGGGTACGAGCAGTACTTC,CASGFGGYEQYF
-,TRBJ1-1,many,TRBV2,TGTGCCAGCACCCTACTTAACACTGAAGCTTTCTTT,CASTLLNTEAFF
-,TRBJ2-5,many,TRBV5-6,TGTGCCAGCAGCTTGGTACCGTACCAAGAGACCCAGTACTTC,CASSLVPYQETQYF
-,TRBJ1-1,-,TRBV4-1,TGCGCCAGCAGCCAACAAGGGACTCAAAACACTGAAGCTTTCTTT,CASSQQGTQNTEAFF
-,TRBJ1-5,-,TRBV25-1,TGTGCCAGCAGAGATCAGGTCCAGCCCCAGCATTTT,CASRDQVQPQHF
-,TRBJ1-5,few,TRBV13,TGTGCCAGCAGCCATGACAGCGGGGTAGCTCAGCCCCAGCATTTT,CASSHDSGVAQPQHF
-,TRBJ1-2,many,TRBV13,TGTGCCAGCAGCTTTCAGGGGAGCTATGGCTACACCTTC,CASSFQGSYGYTF
-,TRBJ1-2,-,TRBV29-1,TGCAGCGTTCCAGTCGGGGTGAGTGGCTACACCTTC,CSVPVGVSGYTF
TRBD2,TRBJ2-5,-,TRBV6-1,TGTGCCAGCAGCGCTCTAGCAGGCGGGAGGGTTTACGAGACCCAGTACTTC,CASSALAGGRVYETQYF
-,TRBJ2-7,few,TRBV10-3,TGTGCCATCAGCCAACAGGGCTTCCACGAGCAGTACTTC,CAISQQGFHEQYF
-,TRBJ1-1,many,TRBV29-1,TGCAGCGGTGGGTCGAAAGTGAACACTGAAGCTTTCTTT,CSGGSKVNTEAFF
TRBD1,TRBJ1-1,-,TRBV2,TGTGCCAGCAGTTCACAGGGGGCGGGCACTGAAGCTTTCTTT,CASSSQGAGTEAFF
TRBD1,TRBJ1-2,few,TRBV15,TGTGCCACCTCATACCCCGGGACAGGGGGCGCATATGGCTACACCTTC,CATSYPGTGGAYGYTF
-,TRBJ2-3,-,TRBV4-2,TGTGCCAGCAGCCAACGGGCGGCCGCGAATACGCAGTATTTT,CASSQRAAANTQYF
-,TRBJ2-3,-,TRBV5-1,TGCGCCAGCAGCTCGTTCACAGGCACAGATACGCAGTATTTT,CASSSFTGTDTQYF
-,TRBJ1-1,few,TRBV13,TGTGCCAGCAGATGGGGTTGGACTGAAGCTTTCTTT,CASRWGWTEAFF
-,TRBJ1-2,-,TRBV6-5,TGTGCCAGCAGTTCCTACATCGGTCCTAACTATGGCTACACCTTC,CASSSYIGPNYGYTF
TRBD1,TRBJ1-2,-,TRBV11-2,TGTGCCAGCAGTTCCCAGGGTACCCAGGGGGCTGGCTATGGCTACACCTTC,CASSSQGTQGAGYGYTF
-,TRBJ2-6,-,TRBV6-1,TGTGCCAGCAGCATCGGTTACTCTGGGGCCAACGTCCTGACTTTC,CASSIGYSGANVLTF
-,TRBJ1-2,few,TRBV28,TGTGCCAGCAGTGGGTTAGGGAACGGCTACACCTTC,CASSGLGNGYTF
-,TRBJ2-2,few,TRBV19,TGTGCCAGTAGTGACAGGCGGGGTGCGAACACCGGGGAGCTGTTTTTT,CASSDRRGANTGELFF